These T cell receptor beta chains were read from a single sample in a study of shared clonotypes between healthy human individuals. Method: immunoSEQ multiplex PCR; TCRdb's copy keeps in-frame clones and lacks some. The data hold about 1.5 million clones, with 95% to 99% observed a single time. The sample comprised naive CD4+ T cells sorted from blood. All receptors derive from a man under 40 in good health. The CDR3 runs from the conserved cysteine through the conserved F or W. A D gene is named only where the DNA matches it firmly. The size entry is marked missing in some rows and otherwise reads once, few, many or a size class.

V gene,D gene,J gene,clone size,CDR3 protein,CDR3 DNA
TRBV15,-,TRBJ2-1,once,CATSPRRSFNEQFF,TGTGCCACCAGCCCCAGGCGCAGTTTCAATGAGCAGTTCTTC
TRBV5-4,-,TRBJ2-1,-,CASSRTSTEQFF,TGTGCCAGCAGCCGCACTAGCACTGAGCAGTTCTTC
TRBV6-1,TRBD2,TRBJ2-2,-,CAARALAGSGELFF,TGTGCCGCCCGAGCACTAGCGGGATCCGGGGAGCTGTTTTTT
TRBV6-4,-,TRBJ2-2,-,CAFMGLPKGTGELFF,TGTGCCTTTATGGGGCTCCCGAAAGGGACCGGGGAGCTGTTTTTT
TRBV4-3,-,TRBJ1-1,-,CASSQLTGTEAFF,TGCGCCAGCAGCCAACTAACAGGCACTGAAGCTTTCTTT
TRBV18,TRBD1,TRBJ2-1,once,CASSPSGQGIDEQFF,TGTGCCAGCTCCCCTTCGGGACAGGGGATCGATGAGCAGTTCTTC
TRBV18,-,TRBJ1-3,-,CASSPNVRSRPSGNTIYF,TGTGCCAGCTCACCAAATGTCAGGTCGAGACCCTCTGGAAACACCATATATTTT
TRBV10-3,TRBD2,TRBJ2-3,-,CAHQGGGTDTQYF,TGTGCCCATCAGGGAGGGGGCACAGATACGCAGTATTTT
TRBV5-1,-,TRBJ1-2,-,CASSDFGYGYTF,TGCGCCAGCTCCGATTTTGGCTATGGCTACACCTTC
TRBV4-2,-,TRBJ2-7,-,CASSPTWSDEQYF,TGTGCCAGCAGCCCCACCTGGAGCGACGAGCAGTACTTC
TRBV11-2,-,TRBJ2-2,-,CASSKPKGFNTGELFF,TGTGCCAGCAGCAAACCCAAGGGATTTAACACCGGGGAGCTGTTTTTT
TRBV19,-,TRBJ1-5,-,CASTPWGQPQHF,TGTGCCAGTACCCCTTGGGGTCAGCCCCAGCATTTT
TRBV14,-,TRBJ1-1,-,CASSQDATGTLNTEAFF,TGTGCCAGCAGCCAAGATGCGACAGGAACCTTGAACACTGAAGCTTTCTTT
TRBV20-1,TRBD1,TRBJ2-1,-,CSGDSYNEQFF,TGCAGTGGGGACAGCTACAATGAGCAGTTCTTC
TRBV28,-,TRBJ2-1,-,CASSFPTGNEQFF,TGTGCCAGCAGTTTCCCCACTGGGAATGAGCAGTTCTTC
TRBV19,-,TRBJ2-7,-,CASSMGGPGEQYF,TGTGCCAGTAGTATGGGGGGGCCCGGGGAGCAGTACTTC
TRBV2,TRBD2,TRBJ2-3,-,CASKGGTSTDTQYF,TGTGCCAGCAAGGGAGGGACTAGCACAGATACGCAGTATTTT
TRBV19,TRBD1,TRBJ2-7,-,CASGGQGSYEQYF,TGTGCCAGTGGGGGACAGGGCTCCTACGAGCAGTACTTC
TRBV11-3,-,TRBJ2-5,-,CASSSSVGGTETQYF,TGTGCCAGCAGCTCCTCTGTGGGAGGTACAGAGACCCAGTACTTC
TRBV5-1,-,TRBJ2-5,once,CASSLGGAAETQYF,TGCGCCAGCAGCTTGGGCGGGGCGGCAGAGACCCAGTACTTC